This T cell receptor beta chain comes out of a study of breast tumors, draining lymph nodes, adjacent tissues. Breast cancer patients provided tissue from their axillary draining lymph nodes. This clonotype was detected many times. TCRdb reprocessed the multiplex PCR reads via MiXCR and lists one record per CDR3 protein. This sample has 200,000 to 300,000 distinct CDR3 sequences, with around 31% found just once. The CDR3 is made up of 12 amino acids. Germline lookup yields CDR1 KGHDR and CDR2 SFDVKD. V lost 4 bases and J 5 bases, leaving 7 bases between the germline ends. The TCR originated in a female donor with breast cancer. Some clones in this sample may be carry-over from other donors' samples. Sequences were obtained from axillary lymph node tissue. The gene calls are TRBV24-1 and TRBJ1-2; maybe TRBD1 (5 bases). Here the CDR3 reads CATSDPGYGYTF. The CDR3 DNA reads TGTGCCACCAGTGACCCAGGGTATGGCTACACCTTC.